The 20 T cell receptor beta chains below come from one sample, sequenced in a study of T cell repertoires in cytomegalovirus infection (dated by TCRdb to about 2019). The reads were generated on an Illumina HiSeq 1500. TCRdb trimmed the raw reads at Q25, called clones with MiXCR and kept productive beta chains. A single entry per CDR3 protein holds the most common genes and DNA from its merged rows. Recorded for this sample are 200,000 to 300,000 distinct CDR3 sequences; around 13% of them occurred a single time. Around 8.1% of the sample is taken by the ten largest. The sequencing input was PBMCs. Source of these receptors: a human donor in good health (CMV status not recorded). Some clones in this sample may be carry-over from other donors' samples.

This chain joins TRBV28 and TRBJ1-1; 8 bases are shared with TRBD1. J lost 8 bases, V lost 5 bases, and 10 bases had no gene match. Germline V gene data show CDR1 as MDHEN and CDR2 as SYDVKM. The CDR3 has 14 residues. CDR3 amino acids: CASSRRGQAPEAFF. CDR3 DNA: TGTGCCAGCAGTCGCCGGGGACAGGCACCAGAAGCTTTCTTT. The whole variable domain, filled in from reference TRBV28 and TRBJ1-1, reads DVKVTQSSRYLVKRTGEKVFLECVQDMDHENMFWYRQDPGLGLRLIYFSYDVKMKEKGDIPEGYSVSREKKERFSLILESASTNQTSMYLCASSRRGQAPEAFFGQGTRLTVV.

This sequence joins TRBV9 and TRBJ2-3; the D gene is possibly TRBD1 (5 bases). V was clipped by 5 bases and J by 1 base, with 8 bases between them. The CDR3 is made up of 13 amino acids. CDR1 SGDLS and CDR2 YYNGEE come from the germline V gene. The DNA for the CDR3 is TGTGCCAGCAGAGGACACGGCACAGATACGCAGTATTTT. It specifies CASRGHGTDTQYF. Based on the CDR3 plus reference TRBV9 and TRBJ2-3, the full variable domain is DSGVTQTPKHLITATGQRVTLRCSPRSGDLSVYWYQQSLDQGLQFLIQYYNGEERAKGNILERFSAQQFPDLHSELNLSSLELGDSALYFCASRGHGTDTQYFGPGTRLTVL.

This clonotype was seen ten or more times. CDR3 loop: CASSPFLTSYEQYF. DNA for the CDR3: TGCGCCAGCAGCCCCTTCCTGACCAGCTACGAGCAGTACTTC. This sequence joins TRBV4-1 and TRBJ2-7, with D uncertain. Per germline, CDR1 MGHRA and CDR2 YSYEKL. Trimming left V 4 bases short and J 3 bases short, with 13 bases between. The CDR3 consists of 14 residues.

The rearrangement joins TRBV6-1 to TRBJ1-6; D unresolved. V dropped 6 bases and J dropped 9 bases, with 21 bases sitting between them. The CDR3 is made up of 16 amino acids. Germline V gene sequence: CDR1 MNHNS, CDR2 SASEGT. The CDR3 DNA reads TGTGCCAGCAGGAACAGCCGGGCCGAAAGGACTTCACCCCTCCACTTT. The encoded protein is CASRNSRAERTSPLHF.

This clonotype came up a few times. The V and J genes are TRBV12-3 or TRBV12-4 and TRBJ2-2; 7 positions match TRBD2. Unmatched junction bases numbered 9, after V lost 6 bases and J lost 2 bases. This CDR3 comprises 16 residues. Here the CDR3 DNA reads TGTGCCAGCAGCTATCGACTAGCAGAAAACACCGGGGAGCTGTTTTTT. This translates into CASSYRLAENTGELFF.

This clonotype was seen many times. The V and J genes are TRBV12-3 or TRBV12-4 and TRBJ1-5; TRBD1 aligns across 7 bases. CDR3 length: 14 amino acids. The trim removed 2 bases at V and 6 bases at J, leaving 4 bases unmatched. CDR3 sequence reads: CASSLLGGGQPQHF. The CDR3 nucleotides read TGTGCCAGCAGTTTATTAGGGGGCGGTCAGCCCCAGCATTTT.

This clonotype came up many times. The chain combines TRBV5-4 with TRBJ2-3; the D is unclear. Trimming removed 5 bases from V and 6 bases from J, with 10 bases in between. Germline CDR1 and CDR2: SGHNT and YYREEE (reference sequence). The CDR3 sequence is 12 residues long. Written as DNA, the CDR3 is TGTGCCAGCAGTTGGTCCCGGGATACGCAGTATTTT. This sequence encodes CASSWSRDTQYF.

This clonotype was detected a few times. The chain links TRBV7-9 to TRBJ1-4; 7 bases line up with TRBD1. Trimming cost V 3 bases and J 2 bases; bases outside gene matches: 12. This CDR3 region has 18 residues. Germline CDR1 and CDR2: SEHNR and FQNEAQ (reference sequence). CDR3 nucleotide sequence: TGTGCCAGCAGCTTGAAGACAGGGTCGGGGAGGACTAATGAAAAACTGTTTTTT. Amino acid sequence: CASSLKTGSGRTNEKLFF.

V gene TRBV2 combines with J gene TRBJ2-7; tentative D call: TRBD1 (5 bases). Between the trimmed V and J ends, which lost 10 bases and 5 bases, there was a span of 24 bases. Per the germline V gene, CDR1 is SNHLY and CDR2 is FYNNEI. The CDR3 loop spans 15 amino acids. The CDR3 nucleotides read TGTGCCACCTCCTCCCTCCCAGGGCAGGTGAACGAGCAGTACTTC. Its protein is CATSSLPGQVNEQYF. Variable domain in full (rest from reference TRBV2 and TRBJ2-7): EPEVTQTPSHQVTQMGQEVILRCVPISNHLYFYWYRQILGQKVEFLVSFYNNEISEKSEIFDDQFSVERPDGSNFTLKIRSTKLEDSAMYFCATSSLPGQVNEQYFGPGTRLTVT.

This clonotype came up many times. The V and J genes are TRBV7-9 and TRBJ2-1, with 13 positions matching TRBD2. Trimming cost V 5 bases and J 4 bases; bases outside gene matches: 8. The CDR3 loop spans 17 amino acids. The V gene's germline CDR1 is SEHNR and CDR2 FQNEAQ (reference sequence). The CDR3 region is CASSVTAGLAGYNEQFF. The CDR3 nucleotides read TGTGCCAGCAGCGTGACCGCGGGACTAGCGGGATACAATGAGCAGTTCTTC.

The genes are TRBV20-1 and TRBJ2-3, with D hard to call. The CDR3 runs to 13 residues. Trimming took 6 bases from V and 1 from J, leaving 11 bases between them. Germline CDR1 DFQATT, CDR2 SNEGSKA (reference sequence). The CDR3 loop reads CSAPIWGTDTQYF. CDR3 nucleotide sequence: TGCAGTGCGCCAATCTGGGGCACAGATACGCAGTATTTT.

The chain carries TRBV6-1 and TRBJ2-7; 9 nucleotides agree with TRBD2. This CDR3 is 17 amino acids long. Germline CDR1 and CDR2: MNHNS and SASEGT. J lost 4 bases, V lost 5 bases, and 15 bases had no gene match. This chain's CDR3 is CASSSLPLREGPYEQYF. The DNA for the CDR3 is TGTGCCAGCAGTTCCCTGCCCCTGCGGGAGGGACCGTACGAGCAGTACTTC.

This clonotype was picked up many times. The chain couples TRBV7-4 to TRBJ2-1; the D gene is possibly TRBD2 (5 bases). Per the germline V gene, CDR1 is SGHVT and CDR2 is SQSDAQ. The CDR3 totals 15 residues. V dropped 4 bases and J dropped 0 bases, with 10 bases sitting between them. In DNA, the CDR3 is TGTGCCAGCAGCTCCTCGGGGTACTCCTACAATGAGCAGTTCTTC. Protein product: CASSSSGYSYNEQFF.

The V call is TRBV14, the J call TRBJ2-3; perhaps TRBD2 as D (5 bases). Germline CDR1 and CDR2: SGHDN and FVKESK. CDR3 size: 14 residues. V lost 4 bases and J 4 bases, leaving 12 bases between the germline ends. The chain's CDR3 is CASSLRANPDTQYF. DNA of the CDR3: TGTGCCAGCAGCCTGAGGGCTAACCCAGATACGCAGTATTTT.

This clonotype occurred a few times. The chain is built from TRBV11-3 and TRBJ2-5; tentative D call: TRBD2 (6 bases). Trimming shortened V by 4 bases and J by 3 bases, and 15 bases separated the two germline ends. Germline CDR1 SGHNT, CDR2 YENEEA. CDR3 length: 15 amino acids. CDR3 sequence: CASSSGIPGEETQYF. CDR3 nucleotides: TGTGCCAGCAGCTCCGGGATCCCGGGGGAAGAGACCCAGTACTTC.

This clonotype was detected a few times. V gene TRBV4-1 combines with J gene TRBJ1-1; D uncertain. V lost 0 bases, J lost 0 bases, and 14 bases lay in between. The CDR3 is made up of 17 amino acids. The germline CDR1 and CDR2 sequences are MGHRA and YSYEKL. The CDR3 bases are TGCGCCAGCAGCCAAGATGATGAGGAGAGGGTGAACACTGAAGCTTTCTTT. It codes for CASSQDDEERVNTEAFF.

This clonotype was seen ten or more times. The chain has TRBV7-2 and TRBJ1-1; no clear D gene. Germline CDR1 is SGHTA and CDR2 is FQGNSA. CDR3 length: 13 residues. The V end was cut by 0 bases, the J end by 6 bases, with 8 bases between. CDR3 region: CASSLAWQAEAFF. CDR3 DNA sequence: TGTGCCAGCAGCTTAGCGTGGCAGGCTGAAGCTTTCTTT. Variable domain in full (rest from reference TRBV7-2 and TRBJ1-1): GAGVSQSPSNKVTEKGKDVELRCDPISGHTALYWYRQSLGQGLEFLIYFQGNSAPDKSGLPSDRFSAERTGGSVSTLTIQRTQQEDSAVYLCASSLAWQAEAFFGQGTRLTVV.

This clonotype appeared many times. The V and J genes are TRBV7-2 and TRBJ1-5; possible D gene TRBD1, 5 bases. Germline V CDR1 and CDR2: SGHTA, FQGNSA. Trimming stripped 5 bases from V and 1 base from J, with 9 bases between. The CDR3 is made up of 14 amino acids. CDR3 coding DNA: TGTGCCAGCAGCCGGGGCGGGAGCAATCAGCCCCAGCATTTT. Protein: CASSRGGSNQPQHF.

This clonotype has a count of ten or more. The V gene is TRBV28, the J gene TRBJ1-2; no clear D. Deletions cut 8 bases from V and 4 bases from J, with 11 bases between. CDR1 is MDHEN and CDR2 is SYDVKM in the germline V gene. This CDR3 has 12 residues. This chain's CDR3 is CASSPRSYGYTF. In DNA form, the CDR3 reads TGTGCCAGCTCACCGCGGAGCTATGGCTACACCTTC.

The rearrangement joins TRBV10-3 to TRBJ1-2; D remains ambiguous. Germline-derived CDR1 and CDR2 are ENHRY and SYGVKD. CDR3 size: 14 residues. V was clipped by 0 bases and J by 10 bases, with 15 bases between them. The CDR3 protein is CAISESTVLKDYTF. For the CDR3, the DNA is TGTGCCATCAGTGAGTCGACGGTCCTTAAGGACTACACCTTC.